Below, 5 T cell receptor beta chains from the same sample are listed, as sequenced in a study of T cell responses to AZD1222 COVID-19 vaccine. Measured with immunoSEQ multiplex PCR; TCRdb has only the in-frame clones, and not every one. The sample gives 95,000 to 150,000 clones, around 91% of which show up once; approximately 3.4% is in the top ten. Sequencing was performed on peripheral blood, taken on day 0 of AZD1222 vaccination. The source is an adult in good health.

The chain has TRBV11-2 and TRBJ1-3, with unresolved D. This CDR3 has 14 amino acids. Germline V gene data show CDR1 as SGHAT and CDR2 as FQNNGV. V was cut by 5 bases and J by 3 bases, with 11 bases left in between. DNA of the CDR3: TGTGCCAGCAGCGCCCTGGGCCTTGGAAACACCATATATTTT. Its translation: CASSALGLGNTIYF.

This chain joins TRBV9 and TRBJ1-6; TRBD1 matches at 7 bases. After removal of 5 bases from V and 7 bases from J, the junction contained 9 bases not matched to a gene. Germline loops: CDR1 SGDLS, CDR2 YYNGEE. The CDR3 length is 15 residues. In DNA, the CDR3 is TGTGCCAGCAGGGCCTCCAGGGGGAAGAATTCACCCCTCCACTTT. Its protein product is CASRASRGKNSPLHF.

A single count supports this clone. The chain joins TRBV18 to TRBJ1-2; D unclear. V was clipped by 3 bases and J by 3 bases, with 11 bases between them. The germline V gene encodes CDR1 KGHSH and CDR2 LQKENI. This CDR3 comprises 14 residues. The CDR3 DNA sequence: TGTGCCAGCTCACCGGCAGGAGAATACTATGGCTACACCTTC. As protein: CASSPAGEYYGYTF.

V usage is TRBV28 and J usage is TRBJ1-3; possible D gene TRBD1, 5 bases. Germline V gene sequence: CDR1 MDHEN, CDR2 SYDVKM. V gave up 5 bases and J gave up 4 bases, with 15 bases separating them. The CDR3 consists of 15 residues. CDR3 bases: TGTGCCAGCAGTCCGTATCATCGGGGGGGAAACACCATATATTTT. The encoded protein is CASSPYHRGGNTIYF.

This clone was seen more than once but under ten times. The chain joins TRBV7-2 to TRBJ1-1, with D tentatively TRBD1 (5 bases). The CDR3 consists of 15 residues. V gave up 4 bases and J gave up 2 bases, with 14 bases separating them. CDR1 and CDR2 (germline): SGHTA, FQGNSA. The CDR3 protein is CASSSSGAVNTEAFF. CDR3 nucleotide sequence: TGTGCCAGCAGCTCAAGCGGGGCAGTCAACACTGAAGCTTTCTTT.